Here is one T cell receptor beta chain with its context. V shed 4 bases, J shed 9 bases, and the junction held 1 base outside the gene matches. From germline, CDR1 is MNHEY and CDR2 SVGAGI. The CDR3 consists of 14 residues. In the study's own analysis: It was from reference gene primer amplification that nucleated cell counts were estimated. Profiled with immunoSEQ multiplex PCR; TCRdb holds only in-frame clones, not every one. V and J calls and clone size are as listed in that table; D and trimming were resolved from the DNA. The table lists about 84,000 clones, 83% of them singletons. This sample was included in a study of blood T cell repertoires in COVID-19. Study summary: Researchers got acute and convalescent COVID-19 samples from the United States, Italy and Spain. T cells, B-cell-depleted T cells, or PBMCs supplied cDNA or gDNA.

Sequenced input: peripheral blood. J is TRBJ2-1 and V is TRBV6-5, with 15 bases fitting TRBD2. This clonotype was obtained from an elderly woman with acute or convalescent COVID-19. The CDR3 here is CASSSGLAGGEQFF. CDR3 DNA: TGTGCCAGCAGTTCGGGACTAGCGGGGGGTGAGCAGTTCTTC.